This T cell receptor beta chain was recorded in a study of blood T cell repertoires in COVID-19. TCRdb's copy holds only in-frame clones and misses some; the assay was immunoSEQ multiplex PCR. This sample has about 220,000 clones, with 75% to 85% found just once. Germline-derived CDR1 and CDR2 are SGHDN and FVKESK. This CDR3 contains 16 residues. V was clipped by 1 base and J by 4 bases, with 16 bases between them. The sequenced material came from peripheral blood. The V call is TRBV14, the J call TRBJ1-2; D remains unclear. The clonotype originates from a human donor in a cohort sampled during active COVID-19. DNA for the CDR3: TGTGCCAGCAGCCAAGGAGGGTGGCAGGACTTCTATGGCTACACCTTC. Protein product: CASSQGGWQDFYGYTF.